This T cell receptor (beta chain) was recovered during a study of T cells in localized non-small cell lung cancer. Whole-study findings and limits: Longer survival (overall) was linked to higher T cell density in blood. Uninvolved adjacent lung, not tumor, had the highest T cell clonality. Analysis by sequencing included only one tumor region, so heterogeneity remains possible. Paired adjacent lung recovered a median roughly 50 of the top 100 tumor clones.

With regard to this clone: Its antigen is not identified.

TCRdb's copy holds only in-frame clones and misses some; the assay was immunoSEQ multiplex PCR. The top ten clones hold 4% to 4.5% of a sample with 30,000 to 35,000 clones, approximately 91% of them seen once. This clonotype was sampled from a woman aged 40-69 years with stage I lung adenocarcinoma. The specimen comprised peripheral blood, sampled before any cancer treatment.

The CDR3 DNA follows: TGTGCCAGCTCACCACGCCAGCGGGGGGCCGATGAGCAGTTCTTC. Translation: CASSPRQRGADEQFF. The V gene is TRBV18, the J gene TRBJ2-1; 9 nucleotides agree with TRBD2. The CDR3 extends over 15 amino acids. CDR1 and CDR2 (germline): KGHSH, LQKENI. V lost 1 base, J lost 8 bases, and 6 bases stayed unmatched. Combining the CDR3 with reference TRBV18 and TRBJ2-1 gives the whole variable domain NAGVMQNPRHLVRRRGQEARLRCSPMKGHSHVYWYRQLPEEGLKFMVYLQKENIIDESGMPKERFSAEFPKEGPSILRIQQVVRGDSAAYFCASSPRQRGADEQFFGPGTRLTVL.